This TCR beta chain was recovered during a study of cytomegalovirus exposure and HLA in healthy donors. About the research overall: Ancestry clustering placed about 80% of more than 350 genotyped donors in the Caucasian-associated cluster.

In this sample, this clone turned up a few times. Its antigen is not known. Germline-derived CDR1 and CDR2 are SGHRS and YFSETQ. V gave up 2 bases and J gave up 4 bases, with 16 bases separating them. The length of the CDR3 is 15 residues. It was with 60 Vbeta and 13 Jbeta primers that the PCR ran. TCRdb's copy holds only in-frame clones and misses some; the assay was immunoSEQ multiplex PCR. The sample records over 150,000 clones, around 82% being singletons. Unrecorded immune exposures were likely, despite nominal health at sampling. The study, taken as a whole, reports: A later analysis linked around 15,000 TCR beta sequences to HLA alleles at 0.05 false discovery rate. CMV serostatus was the only immune exposure information that was available.

The sequencing input was PBMCs. The origin of this receptor is a woman aged 50 to 60 in good health and CMV-seropositive. The chain joins TRBV5-1 to TRBJ2-7; D might be TRBD2 (6 bases). The CDR3 coding sequence is TGCGCCAGCAGCTTTTCTGGGGGGTTCCGGTACGAGCAGTACTTC. It translates to CASSFSGGFRYEQYF.